The TCR delta chain under discussion was sequenced for a study of gamma-delta chains in newborns, infants, children. Across the whole study: Microbial exposure reportedly drives polyclonal innate γδ T cell expansion after birth.

TCRdb redid clone calling on the reads using CATT. The table includes 4,000 to 4,500 delta-chain clones, around 6.2% detected once. Trimming took 0 bases from V and 0 from J; bases not matched to a gene: 2. Germline-derived CDR1 and CDR2 are TSWWSYY and QGS. The CDR3 has 18 amino acids. The sample consisted of blood. This sequence joins TRDV1 and TRDJ3; 7 bases align to TRDD3. The TCR originated in a child who was a newborn, infant or young child, either healthy, febrile or measles-vaccinated (not recorded which). The CDR3 region has the DNA TGTGCTCTTGGGGAACTACTGGGGAGCTCCTGGGACACCCGACAGATGTTTTTC. Its protein is CALGELLGSSWDTRQMFF.